This record looks at one TCR beta chain sequence and its context. The data were obtained in a study of CD8 T cells in Susac syndrome. Reverse transcription used 0.5 to 1 ug RNA and random hexamers. Each CDR3 protein gets one entry after TCRdb re-called the immunoSEQ multiplex PCR reads with MiXCR. The sample includes fewer than 85,000 distinct CDR3 sequences, about 95% of them seen just once. The CDR3 length is 16 residues. V lost 7 bases, J lost 3 bases, and 22 bases lay in between. The germline V gene has CDR1 SGHTS and CDR2 YDEGEE. The specimen sequenced was CD8+ T cells from PBMCs. The V and J genes are TRBV5-8 and TRBJ2-5; D could derive from TRBD1 or TRBD2 (6 bases each). The TCR originated in a human donor with multiple sclerosis. CDR3 sequence (DNA): TGTGCCAGCCCAGATCGCCTCCCTAGGGGGGAAGAGACCCAGTACTTC. It encodes CASPDRLPRGEETQYF.